This T cell receptor beta chain was identified during a study of blood T cell repertoires in COVID-19. Study in general: Acute-phase and convalescent COVID-19 samples originated in the United States, Italy and Spain. T cells, B-cell-depleted T cells, or PBMCs supplied cDNA or gDNA.

Per the germline V gene, CDR1 is LNHDA and CDR2 is SQIVND (reference sequence). The ends lost 6 bases at V and 3 bases at J; junction bases unmatched: 4. The CDR3 runs 15 residues. In the original processing: Reference gene primer amplification in the assay estimated nucleated cell counts. Sequencing used immunoSEQ multiplex PCR; TCRdb keeps in-frame clones, though not all of them. V, J and clone size were drawn from that table, and D and trimming were deduced from the DNA. The table has 70,000 to 100,000 clones, around 82% seen once. The rearrangement links TRBV19 to TRBJ1-6, with 8 bases lining up with TRBD1. Sequencing was carried out using peripheral blood. The origin of this receptor is a man aged 45-65 years with active or convalescent COVID-19. The CDR3 coding sequence is TGTGCCAGTAGGGGTACAGGGGGCTATAATTCACCCCTCCACTTT. Residues: CASRGTGGYNSPLHF.